Here is one TCR beta chain with its context. The source of the sample is a study of blood T cell repertoires in COVID-19. Study details: Acute and convalescent COVID-19 specimens originated in the United States, Italy and Spain. The cDNA or gDNA used as material had been derived from T cells, B-cell-depleted T cells, or PBMCs.

Original methodology: Estimated nucleated cell counts came from reference gene primer amplification. Sequenced by immunoSEQ multiplex PCR; TCRdb stores in-frame clones only, minus some. That table gives V, J and clone size, and the DNA gave D and trimming. The sample shows over 200,000 clones, approximately 91% of them seen only once. Sequencing used peripheral blood. This TCR was sampled from a woman in her sixties or seventies with acute or convalescent COVID-19.

CDR3 DNA sequence: TGTGCCAGCGCCATGTTGAGCGGTTCCTACAATGAGCAGTTCTTC. This encodes CASAMLSGSYNEQFF. The chain links TRBV3-1 (or the pseudogene TRBV3-2) to TRBJ2-1; tentatively, D is TRBD2 (5 bases). The ends were cut back, 8 bases at V and 1 base at J, with 15 bases in the middle. Per germline, CDR1 LGHDT and CDR2 YNNKEL (reference sequence). There are 15 residues in the CDR3.